Below are 7 T cell receptor beta chains sequenced from a single sample in a study of beta chain features in type 1 diabetes (dated by TCRdb to between 2017 and 2018). Library creation used the immunoSEQ multiplex PCR assay. All of the isolated RNA was reverse transcribed with the High Capacity cDNA Reverse Transcription Kit, so expressed TCRB transcripts were sequenced. What TCRdb holds here is the immuneACCESS table cut down to in-frame rearrangements. Part of the clones is not present; checked against another copy, under half of the missing clones reflect an unresolved V gene, and the others are unexplained. This sample is represented by hundreds of thousands of clones; 14% of them were singletons. Together, the top ten hold more than 6.5% of the sample. The sequencing input was central memory CD4+ T cells from blood. The receptor source for this set is a man aged 25 to 40 in good health.

The CDR3 reads CASTYTDTQYF. As DNA, the CDR3 is TGTGCCAGCACTTACACAGATACGCAGTATTTT. The genes are TRBV2 and TRBJ2-3; D unresolved. Trimming stripped 7 bases from V and 2 bases from J, with 4 bases between. This CDR3 region has 11 residues. Germline V lookup: CDR1 SNHLY, CDR2 FYNNEI.

The chain combines TRBV9 with TRBJ2-7; D is possibly TRBD2 (6 bases). The germline V gene encodes CDR1 SGDLS and CDR2 YYNGEE. The CDR3 is 19 residues long. The V gene lost 4 bases and the J gene lost 9 bases, with 35 bases spanning the gap. The CDR3 sequence is CASSKTQGLQGDSYDGQYF. As DNA, the CDR3 is TGTGCCAGCAGCAAAACCCAGGGACTTCAGGGAGATTCCTATGATGGGCAGTACTTC.

This clone has just a few counts. J is TRBJ2-3 and V is TRBV27, with 15 nucleotides matching TRBD2. CDR3 length: 15 residues. The trim removed 5 bases at V and 5 bases at J, leaving 2 bases unmatched. Germline V gene lookup returns CDR1 MNHEY and CDR2 SMNVEV (reference sequence). CDR3 region: CASSGLAGGLDTQYF. Here the CDR3 DNA reads TGTGCCAGCAGTGGACTAGCGGGAGGGTTAGATACGCAGTATTTT.

The rearrangement uses TRBV5-1 and TRBJ2-2, with a weak D call TRBD2 (6 bases). CDR1 and CDR2 from the germline V gene are SGHRS and YFSETQ. The CDR3 runs to 15 residues. Trimming cost V 2 bases and J 7 bases, with 15 bases left between them. The CDR3 sequence: CASSFAGLPRGELFF. CDR3 nucleotides: TGCGCCAGCAGCTTCGCGGGGCTCCCTCGCGGGGAGCTGTTTTTT. Full variable domain (rest looked up from reference TRBV5-1 and TRBJ2-2): KAGVTQTPRYLIKTRGQQVTLSCSPISGHRSVSWYQQTPGQGLQFLFEYFSETQRNKGNFPGRFSGRQFSNSRSEMNVSTLELGDSALYLCASSFAGLPRGELFFGEGSRLTVL.

CDR3 in DNA: TGTGCCAGCAGCTCCGGGACAGGGAGGCATTCACCCCTCCACTTT. Its translation: CASSSGTGRHSPLHF. The chain recombines TRBV4-2 with TRBJ1-6, with TRBD1 identical over 9 bases. The ends lost 5 bases at V and 8 bases at J; junction bases unmatched: 7. This CDR3 comprises 15 residues. Germline-derived CDR1 and CDR2 are LGHNA and YNFKEQ.

This chain connects TRBV30 to TRBJ2-7; 8 bases fit TRBD1. With 0 bases clipped from V and 3 bases from J, the junction kept 7 bases outside the gene matches. In germline, CDR1 is GTSNPN, CDR2 SVGIG (reference sequence). This CDR3 contains 15 residues. The CDR3 reads CAWSVYRQGNYEQYV. In DNA, the CDR3 is TGTGCCTGGAGTGTCTATCGACAGGGGAACTACGAGCAGTACGTC.

In this sample, this clone turned up many times. V and J are TRBV19 and TRBJ1-2; D is unresolved. The germline gives CDR1 LNHDA, CDR2 SQIVND (reference sequence). Trimming shortened V by 11 bases and J by 2 bases, and 9 bases separated the two germline ends. This CDR3 spans 11 amino acids. The CDR3 DNA is TGTGCCGAAGAAAGGAACTATGGCTACACCTTC. Amino acids: CAEERNYGYTF. Based on the CDR3 plus reference TRBV19 and TRBJ1-2, the full variable domain is DGGITQSPKYLFRKEGQNVTLSCEQNLNHDAMYWYRQDPGQGLRLIYYSQIVNDFQKGDIAEGYSVSREKKESFPLTVTSAQKNPTAFYLCAEERNYGYTFGSGTRLTVV.